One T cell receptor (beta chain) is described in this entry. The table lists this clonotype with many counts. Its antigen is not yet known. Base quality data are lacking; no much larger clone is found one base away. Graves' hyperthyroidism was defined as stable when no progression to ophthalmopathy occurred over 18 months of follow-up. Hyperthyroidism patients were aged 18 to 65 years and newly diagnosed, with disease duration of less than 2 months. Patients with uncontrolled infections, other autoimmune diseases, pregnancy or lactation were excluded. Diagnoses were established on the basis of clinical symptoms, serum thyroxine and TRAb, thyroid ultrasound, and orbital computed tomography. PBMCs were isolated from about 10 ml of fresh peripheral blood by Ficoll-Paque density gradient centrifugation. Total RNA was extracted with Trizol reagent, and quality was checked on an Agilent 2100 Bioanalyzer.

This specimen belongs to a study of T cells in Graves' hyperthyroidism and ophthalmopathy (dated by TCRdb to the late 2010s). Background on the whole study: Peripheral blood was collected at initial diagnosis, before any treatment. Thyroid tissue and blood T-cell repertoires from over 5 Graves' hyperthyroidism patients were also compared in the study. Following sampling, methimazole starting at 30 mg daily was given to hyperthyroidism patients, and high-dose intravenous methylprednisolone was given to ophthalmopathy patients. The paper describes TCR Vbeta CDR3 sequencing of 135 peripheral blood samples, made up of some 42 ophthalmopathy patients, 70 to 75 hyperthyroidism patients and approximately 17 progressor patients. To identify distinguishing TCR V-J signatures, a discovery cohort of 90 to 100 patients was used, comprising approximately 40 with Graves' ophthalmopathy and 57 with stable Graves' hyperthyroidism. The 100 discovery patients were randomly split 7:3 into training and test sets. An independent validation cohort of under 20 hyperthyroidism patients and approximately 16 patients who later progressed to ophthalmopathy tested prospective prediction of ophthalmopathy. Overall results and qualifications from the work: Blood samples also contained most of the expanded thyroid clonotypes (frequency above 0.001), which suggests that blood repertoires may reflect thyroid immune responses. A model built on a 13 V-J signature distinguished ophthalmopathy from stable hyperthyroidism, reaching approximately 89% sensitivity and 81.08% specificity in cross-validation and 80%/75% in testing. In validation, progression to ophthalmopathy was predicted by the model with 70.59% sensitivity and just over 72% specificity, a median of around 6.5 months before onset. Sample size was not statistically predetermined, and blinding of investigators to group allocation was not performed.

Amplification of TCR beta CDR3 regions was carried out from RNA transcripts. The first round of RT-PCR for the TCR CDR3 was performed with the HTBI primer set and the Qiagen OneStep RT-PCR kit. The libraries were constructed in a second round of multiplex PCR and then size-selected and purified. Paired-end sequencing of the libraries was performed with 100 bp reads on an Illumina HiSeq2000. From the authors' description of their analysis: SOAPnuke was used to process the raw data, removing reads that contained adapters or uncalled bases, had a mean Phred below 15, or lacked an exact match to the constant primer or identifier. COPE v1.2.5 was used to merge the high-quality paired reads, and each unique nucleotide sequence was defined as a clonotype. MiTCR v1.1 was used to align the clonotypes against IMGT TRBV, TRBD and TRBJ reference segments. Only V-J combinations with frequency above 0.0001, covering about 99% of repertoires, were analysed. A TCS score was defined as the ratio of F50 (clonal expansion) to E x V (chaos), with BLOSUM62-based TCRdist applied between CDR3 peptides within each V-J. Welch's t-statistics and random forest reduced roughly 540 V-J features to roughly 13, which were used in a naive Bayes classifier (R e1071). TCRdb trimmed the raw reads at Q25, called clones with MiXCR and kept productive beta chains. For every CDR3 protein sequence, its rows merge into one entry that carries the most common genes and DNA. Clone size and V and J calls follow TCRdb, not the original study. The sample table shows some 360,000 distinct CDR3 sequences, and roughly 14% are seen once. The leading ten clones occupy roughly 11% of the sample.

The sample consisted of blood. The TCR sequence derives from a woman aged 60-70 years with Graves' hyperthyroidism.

The base sequence is TGTGCCACCAGTGAACCGGGACTAGGGGAGACCCAGTACTTC. Translation gives CATSEPGLGETQYF. The chain couples TRBV24-1 to TRBJ2-5, with 8 central nucleotides matching TRBD2. The germline V gene supplies CDR1 KGHDR and CDR2 SFDVKD. The CDR3 sequence holds 14 residues, the cysteine and phenylalanine included. CDR3 DNA only is kept here, 42 bases in frame from base 1. V is pruned by 4 bases and J by 5 bases, leaving 5 bases of the junction without a gene match.